This TCR beta chain was obtained from a study of T cells after yellow fever vaccination. Study-wide findings and caveats: A secondary response was less intense yet reached its peak sooner, at day 5 versus 15.

Germline V CDR1 and CDR2: SGHAT, FQNNGV. The V and J ends lost 3 bases and 2 bases respectively, with 19 bases between them. This CDR3 has 17 amino acids. Each CDR3 protein gets one entry after TCRdb re-called the 5' RACE reads with MiXCR. The table records about 340,000 distinct CDR3 sequences, 9.5% to 15% of them present only once. This clonotype occurred a few times. No antigen is known for it. V and J are TRBV11-2 and TRBJ2-5; D remains ambiguous. The TCR comes from a young man who received the YFV17D yellow fever vaccine. The sequenced sample was CD4+ T cells sorted from PBMCs, obtained 15 days after the yellow fever booster vaccination. CDR3 nucleotide sequence: TGTGCCAGCAGCTTGGAGATCGCACCCAAACCTCAAGAGACCCAGTACTTC. Translating gives CASSLEIAPKPQETQYF.